The clone carrying this T cell receptor beta chain was counted a few times. Authors' analysis steps: Nucleated cell number was recorded as an estimate derived from reference gene primer amplification. Assay used: immunoSEQ multiplex PCR; TCRdb lists only in-frame clones, some missing. The DNA was the basis for D and trimming; V, J and clone size are from that table. The sample shows around 260,000 clones, over 75% of them seen only once. V was shortened by 1 base and J by 8 bases, with 11 bases between the two germline ends. The germline V gene encodes CDR1 KGHDR and CDR2 SFDVKD. CDR3 size: 14 residues. The data stem from a study of blood T cell repertoires in COVID-19. For the study at large: Samples came from the United States, Italy and Spain, spanning acute and convalescent COVID-19. PBMCs, B-cell-depleted T cells, or T cells provided the cDNA or gDNA that made up the material.

The sequencing sample was made of peripheral blood. The receptor was isolated from a woman aged 45-65 years with acute or convalescent COVID-19. This chain joins TRBV24-1 and TRBJ2-1, with D possibly matching TRBD2 (6 bases). The CDR3 here is CATSDFPREDEQFF. The CDR3 bases are TGTGCCACCAGTGATTTTCCTAGGGAGGATGAGCAGTTCTTC.